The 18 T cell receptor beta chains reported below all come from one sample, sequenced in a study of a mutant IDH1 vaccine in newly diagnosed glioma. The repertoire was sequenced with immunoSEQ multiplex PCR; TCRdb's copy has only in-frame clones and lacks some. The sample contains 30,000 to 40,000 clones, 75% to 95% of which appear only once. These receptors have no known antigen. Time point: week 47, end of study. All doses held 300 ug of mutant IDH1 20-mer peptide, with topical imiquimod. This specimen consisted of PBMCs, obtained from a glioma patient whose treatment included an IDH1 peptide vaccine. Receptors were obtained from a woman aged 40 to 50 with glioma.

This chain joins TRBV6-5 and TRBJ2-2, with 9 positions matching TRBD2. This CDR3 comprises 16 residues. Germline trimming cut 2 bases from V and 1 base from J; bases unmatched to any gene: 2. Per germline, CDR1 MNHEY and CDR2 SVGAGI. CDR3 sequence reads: CASSYRAGGNTGELFF. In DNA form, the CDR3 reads TGTGCCAGCAGTTACAGAGCGGGGGGGAACACCGGGGAGCTGTTTTTT.

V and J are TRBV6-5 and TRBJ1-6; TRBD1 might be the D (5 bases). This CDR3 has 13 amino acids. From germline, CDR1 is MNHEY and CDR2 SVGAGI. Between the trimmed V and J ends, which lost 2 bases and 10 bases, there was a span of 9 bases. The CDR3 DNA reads TGTGCCAGCAGTTACACGACAGAATCACCCCTCCACTTT. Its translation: CASSYTTESPLHF.

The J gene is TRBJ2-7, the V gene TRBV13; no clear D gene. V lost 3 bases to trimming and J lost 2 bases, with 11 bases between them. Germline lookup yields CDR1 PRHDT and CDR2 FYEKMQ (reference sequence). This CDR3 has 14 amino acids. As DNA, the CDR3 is TGTGCCAGCAGCTTGTTTAGAGACACCTACGAGCAGTACTTC. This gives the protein CASSLFRDTYEQYF.

The CDR3 protein is CASSPSVGSLGEEAFF. CDR3 nucleotides: TGTGCCAGCTCACCGTCCGTGGGGTCGCTGGGGGAGGAAGCTTTCTTT. J is TRBJ1-1 and V is TRBV18; possibly TRBD1 for D (5 bases). Per germline, CDR1 KGHSH and CDR2 LQKENI. V was shortened by 3 bases and J by 8 bases, with 22 bases between the two germline ends. This CDR3 spans 16 amino acids.

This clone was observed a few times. The CDR3: CASSQEGFGELFF. The DNA of the CDR3 is TGCGCCAGCAGCCAAGAAGGTTTCGGGGAGCTGTTTTTT. The rearrangement joins TRBV4-1 to TRBJ2-2, with D unresolved. V gave up 0 bases and J gave up 7 bases, with 6 bases separating them. There are 13 residues in the CDR3. CDR1 and CDR2 (germline): MGHRA, YSYEKL.

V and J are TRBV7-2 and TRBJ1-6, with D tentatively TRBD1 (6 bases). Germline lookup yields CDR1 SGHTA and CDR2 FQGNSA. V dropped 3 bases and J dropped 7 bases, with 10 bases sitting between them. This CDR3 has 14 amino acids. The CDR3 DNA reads TGTGCCAGCAGCTTCGACAGGCGGAATTCACCCCTCCACTTT. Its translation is CASSFDRRNSPLHF.

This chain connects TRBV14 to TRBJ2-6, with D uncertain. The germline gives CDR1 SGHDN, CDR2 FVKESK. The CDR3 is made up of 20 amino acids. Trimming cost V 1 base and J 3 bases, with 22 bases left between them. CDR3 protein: CASSQAGMASDVGGANVLTF. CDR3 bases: TGTGCCAGCAGCCAAGCTGGAATGGCCTCGGACGTAGGTGGGGCCAACGTCCTGACTTTC.

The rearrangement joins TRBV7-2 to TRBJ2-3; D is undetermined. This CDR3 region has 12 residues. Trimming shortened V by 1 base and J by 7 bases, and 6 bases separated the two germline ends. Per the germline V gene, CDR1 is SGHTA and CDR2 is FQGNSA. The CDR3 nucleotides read TGTGCCAGCAGCTTAGGAGAGTATACGCAGTATTTT. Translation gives CASSLGEYTQYF.

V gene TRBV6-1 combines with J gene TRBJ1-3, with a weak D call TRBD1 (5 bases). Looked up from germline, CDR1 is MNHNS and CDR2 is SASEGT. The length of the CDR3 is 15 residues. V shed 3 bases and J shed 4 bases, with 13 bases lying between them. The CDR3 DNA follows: TGTGCCAGCAGTGATAAGGGACGACAAGGAAACACCATATATTTT. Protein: CASSDKGRQGNTIYF.

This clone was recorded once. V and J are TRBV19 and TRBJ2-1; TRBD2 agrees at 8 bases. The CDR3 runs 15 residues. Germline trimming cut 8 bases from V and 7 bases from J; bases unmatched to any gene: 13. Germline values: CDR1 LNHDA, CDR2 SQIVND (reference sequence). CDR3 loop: CASQDGGAGPNEQFF. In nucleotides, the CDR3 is TGTGCCAGTCAGGACGGGGGGGCTGGCCCTAATGAGCAGTTCTTC.

CDR3 region: CASSLGQGDGYTF. The CDR3 region has the DNA TGTGCCAGCAGTTTAGGTCAGGGCGATGGCTACACCTTC. V usage is TRBV28 and J usage is TRBJ1-2, with a possible D match to TRBD1 (5 bases). The V gene's germline CDR1 is MDHEN and CDR2 SYDVKM. V lost 2 bases and J 6 bases, leaving 10 bases between the germline ends. The CDR3 runs 13 residues.

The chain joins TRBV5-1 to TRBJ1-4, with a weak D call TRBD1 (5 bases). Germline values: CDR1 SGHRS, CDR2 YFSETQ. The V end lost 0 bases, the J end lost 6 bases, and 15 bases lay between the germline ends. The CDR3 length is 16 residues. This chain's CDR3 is CASSLGPGGIDEKLFF. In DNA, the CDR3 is TGCGCCAGCAGCTTGGGTCCTGGGGGAATAGATGAAAAACTGTTTTTT.

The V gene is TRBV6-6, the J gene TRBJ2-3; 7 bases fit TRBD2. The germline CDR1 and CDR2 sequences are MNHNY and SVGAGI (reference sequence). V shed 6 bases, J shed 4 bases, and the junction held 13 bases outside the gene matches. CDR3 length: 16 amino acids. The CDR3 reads CASSQRTSRHPDTQYF. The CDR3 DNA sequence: TGTGCCAGCAGCCAGAGGACTAGTCGACATCCAGATACGCAGTATTTT.

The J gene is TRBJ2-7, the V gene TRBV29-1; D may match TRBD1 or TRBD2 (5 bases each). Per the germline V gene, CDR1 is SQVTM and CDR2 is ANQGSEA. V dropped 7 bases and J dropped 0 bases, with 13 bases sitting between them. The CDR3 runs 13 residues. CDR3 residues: CSAGTEDSYEQYF. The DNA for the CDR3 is TGCAGCGCCGGGACGGAGGACTCCTACGAGCAGTACTTC.

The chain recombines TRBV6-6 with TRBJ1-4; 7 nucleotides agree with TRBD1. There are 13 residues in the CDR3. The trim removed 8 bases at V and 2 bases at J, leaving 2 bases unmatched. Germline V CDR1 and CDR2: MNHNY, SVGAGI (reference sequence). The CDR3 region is CASEGQTNEKLFF. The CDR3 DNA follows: TGTGCCAGCGAGGGACAGACTAATGAAAAACTGTTTTTT.

In nucleotides, the CDR3 is TGTGCCAGCAGTGGTCGGGGGAGCAATTCACCCCTCCACTTT. Translation: CASSGRGSNSPLHF. The V call is TRBV2, the J call TRBJ1-6; maybe TRBD1 (5 bases). CDR1 is SNHLY, CDR2 FYNNEI, per germline. Trimming shortened V by 4 bases and J by 7 bases, and 11 bases separated the two germline ends. The CDR3 is 14 residues long. Combining the CDR3 with reference TRBV2 and TRBJ1-6 gives the whole variable domain EPEVTQTPSHQVTQMGQEVILRCVPISNHLYFYWYRQILGQKVEFLVSFYNNEISEKSEIFDDQFSVERPDGSNFTLKIRSTKLEDSAMYFCASSGRGSNSPLHFGNGTRLTVT.

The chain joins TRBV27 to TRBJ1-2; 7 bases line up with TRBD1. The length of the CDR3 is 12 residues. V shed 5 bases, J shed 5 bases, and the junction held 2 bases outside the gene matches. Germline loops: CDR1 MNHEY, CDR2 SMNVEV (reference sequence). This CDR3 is CASSPQGYGYTF. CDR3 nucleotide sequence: TGTGCCAGCAGTCCACAGGGGTATGGCTACACCTTC.

CDR3 nucleotides: TGTGCCAGCAGTGCCAAATGGGGAGGCGGCTACACCTTC. Amino acid sequence: CASSAKWGGGYTF. This chain joins TRBV6-5 and TRBJ1-2; D not resolved. CDR1 MNHEY and CDR2 SVGAGI come from the germline V gene. The CDR3 spans 13 residues. V gave up 5 bases and J gave up 8 bases, with 15 bases separating them.